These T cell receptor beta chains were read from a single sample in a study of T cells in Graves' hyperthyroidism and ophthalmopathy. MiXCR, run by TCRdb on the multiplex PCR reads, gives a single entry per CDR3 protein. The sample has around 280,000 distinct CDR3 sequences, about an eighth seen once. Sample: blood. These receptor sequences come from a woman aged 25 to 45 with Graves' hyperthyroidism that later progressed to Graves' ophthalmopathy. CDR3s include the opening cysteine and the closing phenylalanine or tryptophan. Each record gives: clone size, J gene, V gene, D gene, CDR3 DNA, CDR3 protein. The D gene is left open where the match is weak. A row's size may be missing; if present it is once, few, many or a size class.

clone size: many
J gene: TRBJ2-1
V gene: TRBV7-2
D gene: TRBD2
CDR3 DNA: TGTGCCAGCAGGTTACTAGCGGCGGTCCACAATGAGCAGTTCTTC
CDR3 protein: CASRLLAAVHNEQFF

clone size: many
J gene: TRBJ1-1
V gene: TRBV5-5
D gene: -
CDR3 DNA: TGTGCCAGCAGCGGTGCCGAGCTGACATGGACTAGTATGAACACTGAAGCTTTCTTT
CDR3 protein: CASSGAELTWTSMNTEAFF

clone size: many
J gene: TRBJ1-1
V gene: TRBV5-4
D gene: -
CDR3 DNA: TGTGCCAGCAGCGCCCGGGCCCCCTCGGCAGGAATTGAAGCTTTCTTT
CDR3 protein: CASSARAPSAGIEAFF

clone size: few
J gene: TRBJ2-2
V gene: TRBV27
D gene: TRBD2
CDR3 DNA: TGTGCCAGCAGTCAAGGACTAGTTGGTGGGGAGCTGTTTTTT
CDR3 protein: CASSQGLVGGELFF

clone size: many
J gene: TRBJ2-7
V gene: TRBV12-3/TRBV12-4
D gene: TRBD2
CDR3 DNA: TGTGCCAGCAGCCCCGGGACTAGCGATACCTACGAGCAGTACTTC
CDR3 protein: CASSPGTSDTYEQYF

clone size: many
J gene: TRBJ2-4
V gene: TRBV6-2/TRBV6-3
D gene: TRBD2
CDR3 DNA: TGTGCCAGCAGCCCCGGATTCATAGCGGGAGGCTCCAAAAACATTCAGTACTTC
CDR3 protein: CASSPGFIAGGSKNIQYF

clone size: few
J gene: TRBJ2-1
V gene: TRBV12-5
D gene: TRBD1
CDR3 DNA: TGTGCTAGTGAGCCGGGACAGGGGAAATTCGATGAGCAGTTCTTC
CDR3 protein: CASEPGQGKFDEQFF

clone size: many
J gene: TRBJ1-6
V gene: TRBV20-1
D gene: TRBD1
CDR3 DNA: TGCAGTGCTAGCGCTCAGGGGGCTAATAATTCACCCCTCCACTTT
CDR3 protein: CSASAQGANNSPLHF

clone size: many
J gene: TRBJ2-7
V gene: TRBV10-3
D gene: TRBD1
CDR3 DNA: TGTGCCATCAAATCGGGACAGGGAAGATCCTACGAGCAGTACTTC
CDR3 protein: CAIKSGQGRSYEQYF

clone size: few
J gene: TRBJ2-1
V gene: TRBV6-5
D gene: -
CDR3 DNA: TGTGCCAGCAGTTACTTTGAGAGCGGCCTAAGAGGGAATGAGCAGTTCTTC
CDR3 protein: CASSYFESGLRGNEQFF

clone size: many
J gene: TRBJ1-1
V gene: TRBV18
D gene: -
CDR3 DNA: TGTGCCAGCTCACCAGCGTCGGTAAGACCTGAAGCTTTCTTT
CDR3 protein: CASSPASVRPEAFF

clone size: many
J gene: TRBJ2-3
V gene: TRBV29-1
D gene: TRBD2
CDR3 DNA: TGCAGCGTTTCTCCTCTGGCGGGAGTGGATACGCAGTATTTT
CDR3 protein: CSVSPLAGVDTQYF

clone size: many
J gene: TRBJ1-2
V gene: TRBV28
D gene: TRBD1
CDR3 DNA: TGTGCCAGCAGATCGACAGGGGGCGCGGGGGGCTACACCTTC
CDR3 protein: CASRSTGGAGGYTF

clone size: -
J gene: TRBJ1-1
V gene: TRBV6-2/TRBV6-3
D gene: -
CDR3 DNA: TGTGCCAGCAGTTACTCGATCAGTCGGGGGAACACTGAAGCTTTCTTT
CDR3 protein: CASSYSISRGNTEAFF

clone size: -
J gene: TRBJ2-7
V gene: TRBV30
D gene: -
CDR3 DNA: TGTGCCTGGAGTGTACTACAGGGCCCCTACGAGCAGTACTTC
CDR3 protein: CAWSVLQGPYEQYF

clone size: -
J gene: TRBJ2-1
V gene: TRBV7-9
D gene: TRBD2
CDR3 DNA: TGTGCCAGCAGCTCCTTAGCGGGAGGGGCCTACAATGAGCAGTTCTTC
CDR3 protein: CASSSLAGGAYNEQFF

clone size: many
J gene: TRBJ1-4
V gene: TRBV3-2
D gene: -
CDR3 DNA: TGTGCCAGCAGCCAGAACTGTTGGAGGAGCAATGAAAAACTGTTTTTT
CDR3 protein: CASSQNCWRSNEKLFF

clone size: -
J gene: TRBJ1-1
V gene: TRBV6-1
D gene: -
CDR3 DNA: TGTGCCAGCAGTGAAGCCCAGGGTCGTCGAGCTTTCTTT
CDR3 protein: CASSEAQGRRAFF

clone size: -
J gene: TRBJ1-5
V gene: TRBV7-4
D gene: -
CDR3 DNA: TGTGCCAGCAGCGGGGACACCAAAAATCAGCCCCAGCATTTT
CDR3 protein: CASSGDTKNQPQHF

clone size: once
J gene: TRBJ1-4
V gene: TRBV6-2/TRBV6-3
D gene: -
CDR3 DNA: TGTGCCAGCAGTGCGGCGTTTGCAGGGAATTACGAAAAACTGTTTTTT
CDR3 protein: CASSAAFAGNYEKLFF

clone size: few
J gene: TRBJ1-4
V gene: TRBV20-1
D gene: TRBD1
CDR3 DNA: TGCAGTGCTAGATCGGGGGACAGGGTATTCACTAATGAAAAACTGTTTTTT
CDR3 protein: CSARSGDRVFTNEKLFF

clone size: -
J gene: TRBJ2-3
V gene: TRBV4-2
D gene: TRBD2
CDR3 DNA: TGTGCCAGCAGTCTCATAGCGGGAGCGGGACTGGATACGCAGTATTTT
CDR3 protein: CASSLIAGAGLDTQYF

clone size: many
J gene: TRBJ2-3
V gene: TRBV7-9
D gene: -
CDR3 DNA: TGTGCCAGCAGCTGGAGGGCGGCTAGTAGCACAGATACGCAGTATTTT
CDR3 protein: CASSWRAASSTDTQYF

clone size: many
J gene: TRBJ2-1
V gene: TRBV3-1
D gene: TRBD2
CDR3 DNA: TGTGCCAGCAGCCTGGGACTAGCGGAGCTATACAATGAGCAGTTCTTC
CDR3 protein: CASSLGLAELYNEQFF

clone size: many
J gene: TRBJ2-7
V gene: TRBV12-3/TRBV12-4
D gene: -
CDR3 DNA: TGTGCCAGCAGTCCAGGCCCCGGGGCCCCCTCCTACGAGCAGTACTTC
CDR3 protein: CASSPGPGAPSYEQYF

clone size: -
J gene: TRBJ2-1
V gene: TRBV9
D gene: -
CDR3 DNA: TGTGCCAGCAGCGTAGAGGGCTCTCACGTAGAGCAGTTCTTC
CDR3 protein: CASSVEGSHVEQFF

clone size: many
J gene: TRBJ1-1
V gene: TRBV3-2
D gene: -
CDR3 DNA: TGTGCCAGCAGCTTGGACAGGTCGCGGGATCGATTTGAAGCTTTCTTT
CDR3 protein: CASSLDRSRDRFEAFF

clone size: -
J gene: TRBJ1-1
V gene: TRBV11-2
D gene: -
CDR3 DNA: TGTGCCAGCAGCTTAGACGACTTGGGTCGGTTAGCTTTCTTT
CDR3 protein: CASSLDDLGRLAFF

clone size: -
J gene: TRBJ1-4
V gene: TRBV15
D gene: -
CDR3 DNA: TGTGCCACCAGCAGAGTAGGGGTTTCCAATGAAAAACTGTTTTTT
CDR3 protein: CATSRVGVSNEKLFF

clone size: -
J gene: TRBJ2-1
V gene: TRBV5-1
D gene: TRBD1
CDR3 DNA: TGCGCCAGCAGCTTGGGACCTAAACAGGGACAGTGGCAGTTCTTC
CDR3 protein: CASSLGPKQGQWQFF